Sequencing of this TCR beta chain was carried out in a study of T-cell memory formation after mild COVID-19. Across the study: TCR clusters were mostly donor specific. The study, taken as a whole, reports: Clones shrinking from day 15 to 85 showed even CD4/CD8 mixes; later expanders tilted CD4+. Mainly CM and EM harbored the contracting CD4+ clones; mainly EMRA harbored the CD8+ ones.

TCRdb independently ran MiXCR on the 5' RACE reads; one entry per CDR3 protein. The table shows more than 250,000 distinct CDR3 sequences, with around 15% occurring only once. To note about this clonotype: Antigen: not known.

CDR1 and CDR2 from the germline V gene are SGHDT and YYEEEE. CDR3 length: 14 residues. Trimming stripped 2 bases from V and 6 bases from J, with 11 bases between. Sequenced: PBMCs or a T cell subset sorted from them (not recorded which). The chain joins TRBV5-6 to TRBJ2-2; D possibly corresponds to TRBD1 (6 bases). The clonotype comes from a man younger than 35 who had mild COVID-19 (a few samples of this study predate the infection). Cell type and time point are not known. CDR3 nucleotides: TGTGCCAGCAGCTTCAGGGGTATTGCCGGGGAGCTGTTTTTT. This encodes CASSFRGIAGELFF.